This T cell receptor beta chain was sequenced during a study of blood T cell repertoires in COVID-19. Overall study: PBMCs, B-cell-depleted T cells, or T cells provided the cDNA or gDNA that made up the material.

The data were produced by immunoSEQ multiplex PCR, yet TCRdb's version contains in-frame clones alone and is incomplete. Among hundreds of thousands of clones listed, roughly 90% were seen once. In assigning cohorts, the study relied on participant-reported clinical history. Cohort 3 donors were reported recovered after two negative PCRs, clearance, or symptom resolution. Germline loops: CDR1 SGDLS, CDR2 YYNGEE. This CDR3 is built from 14 residues. V was clipped by 6 bases and J by 2 bases, with 9 bases between them. This receptor was taken from a middle-aged woman who had recovered from COVID-19. The V gene is TRBV9, the J gene TRBJ2-6, with D unclear. The sample consisted of PBMCs or T cells enriched from blood (not recorded which). The CDR3 here is CASTYSAGANVLTF. The CDR3 region has the DNA TGTGCCAGCACTTACTCGGCTGGGGCCAACGTCCTGACTTTC.